The 3 T cell receptor beta chains below come from one sample, sequenced in a study of siplizumab effects on memory and regulatory T cells. Clones were sequenced by immunoSEQ multiplex PCR, and TCRdb holds only the in-frame ones, with some missing. The sample includes 57,000 or so clones, 79% of them seen just once. Sequencing input: memory CD4+ T cells sorted from blood. The receptors shown here come from a human donor in good health.

This clone was observed a single time. The chain has TRBV28 and TRBJ2-5; perhaps D is TRBD1 or TRBD2 (8 bases each). The germline V gene has CDR1 MDHEN and CDR2 SYDVKM. The CDR3 extends over 15 amino acids. V was clipped by 2 bases and J by 7 bases, with 17 bases between them. CDR3 in DNA: TGTGCCAGCAGTTTACCGGACAGGGCGGGGGGGACCCAGTACTTC. Residues: CASSLPDRAGGTQYF.

The J gene is TRBJ1-4, the V gene TRBV4-3; D gene uncertain. Germline lookup yields CDR1 LGHNA and CDR2 YSLEER. This CDR3 has 15 residues. V was trimmed by 1 base and J by 6 bases, leaving 12 bases between them. The CDR3: CASSQGAGVDEKLFF. CDR3 bases: TGCGCCAGCAGCCAAGGAGCCGGGGTGGATGAAAAACTGTTTTTT.

V and J are TRBV1 and TRBJ2-4; TRBD2 is taken as the D call from the table, unchecked against the DNA. TRBV1 is a pseudogene segment. This CDR3 region has 13 residues. CDR3 loop: CTSKEEGENIQYF. CDR3 sequence (DNA): TGCACCAGCAAGGAGGAGGGAGAGAACATTCAGTACTTC.